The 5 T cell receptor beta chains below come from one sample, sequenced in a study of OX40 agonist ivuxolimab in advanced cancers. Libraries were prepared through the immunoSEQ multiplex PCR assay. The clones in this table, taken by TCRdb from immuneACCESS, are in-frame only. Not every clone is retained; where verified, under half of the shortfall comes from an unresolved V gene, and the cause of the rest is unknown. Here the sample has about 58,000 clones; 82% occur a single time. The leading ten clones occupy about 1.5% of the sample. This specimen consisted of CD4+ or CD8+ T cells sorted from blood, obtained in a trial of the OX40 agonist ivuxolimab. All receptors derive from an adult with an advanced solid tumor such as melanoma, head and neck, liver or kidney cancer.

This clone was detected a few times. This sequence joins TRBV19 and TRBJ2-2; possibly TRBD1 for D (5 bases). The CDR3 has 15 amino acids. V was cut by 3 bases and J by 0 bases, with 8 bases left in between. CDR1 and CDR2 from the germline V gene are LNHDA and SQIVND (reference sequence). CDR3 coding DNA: TGTGCCAGTAGTATGGACAATACGAACACCGGGGAGCTGTTTTTT. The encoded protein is CASSMDNTNTGELFF.

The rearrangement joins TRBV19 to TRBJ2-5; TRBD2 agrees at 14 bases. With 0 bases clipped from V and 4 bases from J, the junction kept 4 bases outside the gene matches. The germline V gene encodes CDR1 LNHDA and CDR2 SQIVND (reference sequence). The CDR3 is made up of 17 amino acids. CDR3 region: CASSIDRTSGGIETQYF. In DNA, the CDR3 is TGTGCCAGTAGTATAGACCGGACTAGCGGGGGGATAGAGACCCAGTACTTC.

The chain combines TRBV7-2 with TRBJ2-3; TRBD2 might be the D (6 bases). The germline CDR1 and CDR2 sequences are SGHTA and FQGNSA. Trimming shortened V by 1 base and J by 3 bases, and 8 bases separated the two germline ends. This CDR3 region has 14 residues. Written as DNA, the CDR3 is TGTGCCAGCAGCTTAGTCGGAGGGACAGATACGCAGTATTTT. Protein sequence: CASSLVGGTDTQYF.

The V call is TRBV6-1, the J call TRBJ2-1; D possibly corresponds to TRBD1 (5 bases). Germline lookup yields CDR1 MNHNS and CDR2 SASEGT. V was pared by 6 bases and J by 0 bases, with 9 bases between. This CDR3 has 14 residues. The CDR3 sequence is CASRDMGSYNEQFF. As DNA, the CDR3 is TGTGCCAGCAGGGACATGGGCTCCTACAATGAGCAGTTCTTC.

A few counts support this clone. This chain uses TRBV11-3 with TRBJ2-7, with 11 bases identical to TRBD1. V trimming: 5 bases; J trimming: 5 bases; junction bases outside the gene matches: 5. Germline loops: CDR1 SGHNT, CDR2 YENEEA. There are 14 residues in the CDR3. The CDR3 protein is CASSRTGGRNEQYF. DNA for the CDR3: TGTGCCAGCAGCAGGACAGGGGGCAGGAACGAGCAGTACTTC.